This TCR beta chain was identified in a study of shared clonotypes between healthy human individuals. Study overall: Donor ages ranged 18 to 49 years: a couple of women, a few men. Study-wide results and caveats: Compared with clonotypes that all four donors shared, non-shared clonotypes had lower generation probabilities. Several donors shared approximately 5% of their naive CD4 clonotypes. Sampling covered nothing but blood. Tissue TCR repertoires likely differ from those found in blood.

Germline CDR1 is SGHRS and CDR2 is YFSETQ. Germline trimming cut 10 bases from V and 7 bases from J; bases unmatched to any gene: 11. The CDR3 is made up of 14 amino acids. As defined, naive CD8 cells were CD45RO-negative and positively selected for CCR7, with terminally differentiated effector memory CD45RA+ cells excluded. Concerning this clone: Antigen: not known.

The protocol was immunoSEQ multiplex PCR, while the TCRdb copy is restricted to in-frame clones and leaves out a portion. The sample consists of 2 million to 2.5 million clones, 85% to 95% of them appearing once. The sample was naive CD8+ T cells from PBMCs. The genes are TRBV5-1 and TRBJ2-2, with TRBD2 matching over 9 bases. The source of this sequence is a man aged 18 to 35 in good health. Some clones in this sample may be carry-over from other donors' samples. The chain's CDR3 is CAGRISGRGGELFF. DNA for the CDR3: TGCGCCGGAAGAATTAGCGGGAGAGGCGGGGAGCTGTTTTTT.